This TCR beta chain originates from a study of a mutant IDH1 vaccine in newly diagnosed glioma. The wider study: The initiation of vaccination occurred 4-6 weeks after radiotherapy alone, or with temozolomide cycles. It was radiotherapy, temozolomide, or both that patients received previously, with most receiving both.

Study outcomes and limitations: Among top peripheral T cell clonotypes, changes seemed unrelated to pseudoprogression.

TCRdb's copy holds only in-frame clones and misses some; the assay was immunoSEQ multiplex PCR. This table has 55,000 or so clones, about four fifths appearing once. Germline values: CDR1 SGDLS, CDR2 YYNGEE. V was pared by 3 bases and J by 3 bases, with 12 bases between. The CDR3 consists of 14 residues. To note about this clone: Antigen unknown.

Indicated time point: week 23, last vaccination. Every vaccination contained 300 ug of the mutant IDH1 20-mer peptide and was paired with topical imiquimod. New WHO grade 3 or 4 IDH1-mutant, ATRX-lost astrocytomas were present in all donors. The sequencing here drew on PBMCs, taken from a glioma patient whose treatment included an IDH1 peptide vaccine. The chain carries TRBV9 and TRBJ1-1; no firm D call. This sequence originates from a man between 35 and 55 years old with glioma. CDR3 sequence (DNA): TGTGCCAGCAGCGGGATCGGACGGCACACTGAAGCTTTCTTT. This translates into CASSGIGRHTEAFF.